These T cell receptor beta chains were read from a single sample in a study of cytomegalovirus exposure and HLA in healthy donors. Some clones are missing from TCRdb's copy, which holds only in-frame ones; the method was immunoSEQ multiplex PCR. The sample has fewer than 150,000 clones; around 77% are singletons. Sequencing used PBMCs. The receptor set was obtained from a woman aged 50 to 65 in good health and CMV-seronegative. Each CDR3 is given with its conserved first and last residue. Fields, in order: J gene, V gene, D gene, clone size, CDR3 DNA, CDR3 protein. A D gene is named only where the DNA matches it firmly. Where a row states a size, it is once, few, many or the class of an expanded clone; other rows omit it.

>TRBJ2-6|TRBV7-2|TRBD1|-
TGTGCCAGCAGCTTCACAGGGGGCTCTGGGGCCAACGTCCTGACTTTC
CASSFTGGSGANVLTF
>TRBJ1-6|TRBV13|-|-
TGTGCCAGCCGTTCTGGGGGGGTCTCCTATAATTCACCCCTCCACTTT
CASRSGGVSYNSPLHF
>TRBJ2-7|TRBV5-1|TRBD1|-
TGCGCCAGCAGCTCTTGGACAGGGAGCTACGAGCAGTACTTC
CASSSWTGSYEQYF
>TRBJ2-5|TRBV11-2|-|-
TGTGCCAGCAGCTTACAGCGGACGGGGGAAGAGACCCAGTACTTC
CASSLQRTGEETQYF
>TRBJ2-2|TRBV7-3|TRBD2|once
TGTGCCAGCAGCTTATTATCGGGACTAGCGGGGTCCGGGGAGCTGTTTTTT
CASSLLSGLAGSGELFF
>TRBJ2-5|TRBV7-2|TRBD1|-
TGTGCCAGCAGCTTGGGACAGATACAAGAGACCCAGTACTTC
CASSLGQIQETQYF
>TRBJ2-5|TRBV7-8|TRBD2|-
TGTGCCAGCAGCGCCGGGACTAGCGTGGGGAGGGAGACCCAGTACTTC
CASSAGTSVGRETQYF
>TRBJ2-3|TRBV5-1|TRBD1|few
TGCGCCACAAGGCAGGGGGCTTCGGGCACAGATACGCAGTATTTT
CATRQGASGTDTQYF
>TRBJ1-5|TRBV5-8|-|few
TGTGCCAGCAGCCCTGATCAGCCCCAGCATTTT
CASSPDQPQHF
>TRBJ2-4|TRBV6-1|-|-
TGTGCCAGCAGCGCCATACTAGAAAGGCAAAACATTCAGTACTTC
CASSAILERQNIQYF
>TRBJ2-1|TRBV21-1|-|-
TGTGCCAGCAGCAAAGTAAGGACAGAGTACAATGAGCAGTTCTTC
CASSKVRTEYNEQFF
>TRBJ1-1|TRBV4-1|-|-
TGCGCCAGCAGCCATATGCAGGGAAGGTTCACTGAAGCTTTCTTT
CASSHMQGRFTEAFF
>TRBJ2-7|TRBV7-9|-|-
TGTGCCAGCAGCTTAGCGAGGTCCAACTACGAGCAGTACTTC
CASSLARSNYEQYF
>TRBJ1-1|TRBV19|TRBD1|-
TGTGCCAGTAGACGGGACAGGGGACTGAACACTGAAGCTTTCTTT
CASRRDRGLNTEAFF
>TRBJ2-7|TRBV4-2|TRBD1|-
TGTGCCAGCAGCCCCAACCCACCGGGACAGGGGGCAAATTACGAGCAGTACTTC
CASSPNPPGQGANYEQYF
>TRBJ1-5|TRBV10-2|-|-
TGCGCCAGCAGCCCGAGGGTAGGCGAACAGCCCCAGCATTTT
CASSPRVGEQPQHF
>TRBJ2-7|TRBV19|-|few
TGTGCCAGTAGCCCACAGGGGAGGCTGACCCCAACCTACGAGCAGTACTTC
CASSPQGRLTPTYEQYF
>TRBJ1-1|TRBV6-6|-|-
TGTGCCAGCAGTTACTCGTCGTCGCGGAACACTGAAGCTTTCTTT
CASSYSSSRNTEAFF
>TRBJ2-3|TRBV5-8|TRBD2|-
TGTGCCAGCAGCTCCGGGACTAGCGGGGGCCTCACAGATACGCAGTATTTT
CASSSGTSGGLTDTQYF
>TRBJ1-5|TRBV6-6|TRBD1|-
TGTGCCAGCAGTACAGGGGGCATCGGTACCCAGCATTTT
CASSTGGIGTQHF
>TRBJ2-2|TRBV2|-|-
TGTGCCAGCAGTGCGCTGCGCGCCGGGGAGCTGTTTTTT
CASSALRAGELFF
>TRBJ2-7|TRBV5-1|TRBD1|-
TGCGCCAGCAGCTCTATGGGTGGGACAGGGCGCTACGAGCAGTACTTC
CASSSMGGTGRYEQYF
>TRBJ1-4|TRBV7-9|-|-
TGTGCCAGCAGCCCCGGGGGACTCCACGGAAAACTGTTTTTT
CASSPGGLHGKLFF
>TRBJ1-2|TRBV6-1|-|-
TGTGCCAGCACCCCTGACTATGGTGACGGCTACACCTTC
CASTPDYGDGYTF
>TRBJ2-1|TRBV11-2|TRBD2|-
TGTGCCAGCAGCCCGCCTCTAGCGGGGGACAATGAGCAGTTCTTC
CASSPPLAGDNEQFF
>TRBJ1-5|TRBV19|TRBD1|once
TGTGCCAGTAAGGGGGCGGACTATTATAGCAATCAGCCCCAGCATTTT
CASKGADYYSNQPQHF
>TRBJ1-1|TRBV18|TRBD1|few
TGTGCCAGCAACGCCGGGACAGGGGGCCTGGGAGACACTGAAGCTTTCTTT
CASNAGTGGLGDTEAFF
>TRBJ1-1|TRBV19|-|-
TGTGCCAGTAGTATAAAGCTGACGGGTGAAGCTTTCTTT
CASSIKLTGEAFF
>TRBJ2-1|TRBV7-9|TRBD2|few
TGTGCCAGCAACCCAGCGGGGAGATACAATGAGCAGTTCTTC
CASNPAGRYNEQFF
>TRBJ2-5|TRBV10-3|TRBD1|-
TGTGCCATCAGTGAGACCCGACAGGGGGCAGGGGAGACCCAGTACTTC
CAISETRQGAGETQYF
>TRBJ1-2|TRBV19|-|-
TGTGCCAGTAGTATTGGGGGGGCCCGAGGGGGCTACACCTTC
CASSIGGARGGYTF
>TRBJ2-2|TRBV5-1|TRBD2|-
TGCGCCAGCACTTCGGGACTAGCGGGGGTCCAGAACACCGGGGAGCTGTTTTTT
CASTSGLAGVQNTGELFF
>TRBJ2-3|TRBV10-3|-|few
TGTGCCATCAGTGAGGACAGGACAGATACGCAGTATTTT
CAISEDRTDTQYF
>TRBJ1-2|TRBV6-1|TRBD1|-
TGTGCCAGCAGGGTACAGGGGGCCTCGGACTATGGCTACACCTTC
CASRVQGASDYGYTF
>TRBJ1-6|TRBV5-1|TRBD1|-
TGCGCCAGCAGCTTGGCCGGGACAGCTTATAATTCACCCCTCCACTTT
CASSLAGTAYNSPLHF
>TRBJ1-4|TRBV5-1|TRBD1|few
TGCGCCAGCAGCTTGTTCGGACAGGGGGCAGGTGAAAAACTGTTTTTT
CASSLFGQGAGEKLFF
>TRBJ2-7|TRBV5-1|TRBD1|-
TGCGCCAGCAGATACAGGGGCCCGGACTACGAGCAGTACTTC
CASRYRGPDYEQYF
>TRBJ2-7|TRBV7-2|TRBD2|-
TGTGCCAGCAGCTTGGGGACTACCCCCTACGAGCAGTACTTC
CASSLGTTPYEQYF
>TRBJ2-7|TRBV11-3|-|-
TGTGCCAGCAGCCTGGGGGGGGGCAAGCACGAGCAGTACTTC
CASSLGGGKHEQYF
>TRBJ2-1|TRBV11-3|-|-
TGTGCCAGCAGCCGGGAAACGGGACTCGCGAGCTCCTACAATGAGCAGTTCTTC
CASSRETGLASSYNEQFF
>TRBJ1-5|TRBV7-9|TRBD1|-
TGTGCCAGCAGCTTAGCGGGACAGTATCAGCCCCAGCATTTT
CASSLAGQYQPQHF
>TRBJ2-7|TRBV7-8|TRBD2|-
TGTGCCAGCAGCTCCCCAACTAGCGGTTCTTACGAGCAGTACTTC
CASSSPTSGSYEQYF
>TRBJ1-2|TRBV5-6|-|-
TGTGCCAGCAGCTTGTCTTACAGACCGCGCTATGGCTACACCTTC
CASSLSYRPRYGYTF
>TRBJ1-2|TRBV6-1|-|-
TGTGCCAGCAGTGAAGAAGCGGTTGGTCGGGGCTACACCTTC
CASSEEAVGRGYTF
>TRBJ2-2|TRBV6-5|-|-
TGTGCCACCATTAGCGGCTATTCCACCGGGGAGCTGTTTTTT
CATISGYSTGELFF
>TRBJ2-1|TRBV11-2|-|-
TGTGCCAGCAGCTTCACGACTAGCTCCTACAATGAGCAGTTCTTC
CASSFTTSSYNEQFF
>TRBJ2-7|TRBV19|-|-
TGTGCCAGTAGTCCTGCGGGACGGGCCTACGAGCAGTACTTC
CASSPAGRAYEQYF
>TRBJ1-2|TRBV2|TRBD1|-
TGTGCCAGCCTTTTCGGACAGGGAGTACGCTACACCTTC
CASLFGQGVRYTF
>TRBJ2-7|TRBV4-1|TRBD2|-
TGCGCCAGCAGCTCATCGACTAGCGGGGTCTACGAGCAGTACTTC
CASSSSTSGVYEQYF
>TRBJ1-5|TRBV19|TRBD1|once
TGTGCCAGTAACCAAGGACAGGGGATCCAGCCCCAGCATTTT
CASNQGQGIQPQHF
>TRBJ1-5|TRBV14|TRBD1|many
TGTGCCAGCAGCTCCCGGGACAGGGAGTTTAGCAATCAGCCCCAGCATTTT
CASSSRDREFSNQPQHF
>TRBJ1-2|TRBV5-4|TRBD1|-
TGTGCCAGCAGCTGGGGACAGGGGCACTATGGCTACACCTTC
CASSWGQGHYGYTF
>TRBJ1-6|TRBV10-3|TRBD1|-
TGTGCCATCAGTGAGTTTCAGGGGGACTCTAGTTCACCCCTCCACTTT
CAISEFQGDSSSPLHF
>TRBJ1-4|TRBV7-3|-|few
TGTGCCAGCAGCTTGGTGGGGGGTAATGAAAAACTGTTTTTT
CASSLVGGNEKLFF
>TRBJ2-1|TRBV9|TRBD2|-
TGTGCCAGCAGCGTGGGCGGGGGGGCCTACAATGAGCAGTTCTTC
CASSVGGGAYNEQFF
>TRBJ2-1|TRBV6-1|-|-
TGTGCCATAAGGATAGCGTCAAATCCGGGGCAGTTCTTC
CAIRIASNPGQFF
>TRBJ2-7|TRBV10-2|-|-
TGCGCCAGCAGTGTTGGGGCGGATCCCGAGCAGTACTTC
CASSVGADPEQYF
>TRBJ2-7|TRBV7-2|TRBD2|-
TGTGCCAGCAGTTTTAGCGGGGACGGTTACGAGCAGTACTTC
CASSFSGDGYEQYF
>TRBJ2-7|TRBV4-2|-|-
TGTGCCAGCAGCCAAGAGGGCCGGGAATCCGAGCAGTACTTC
CASSQEGRESEQYF
>TRBJ1-5|TRBV19|-|-
TGTGCCAGTAGTAGGATAGGAGGGGGCAATCAGCCCCAGCATTTT
CASSRIGGGNQPQHF